This TCR beta chain was sequenced for a study of CD8 T cells in ankylosing spondylitis (dated by TCRdb to the late 2010s). Background for the entire study: To find TCR variants linked to disease, the study profiled T cell receptor beta repertoires in ankylosing spondylitis patients and healthy donors. The full study cohort comprised approximately 23 ankylosing spondylitis patients and over 95 healthy donors. Peripheral blood samples were taken, and synovial fluid was additionally collected from ankylosing spondylitis patients. Overall study outcomes, separate from this receptor: A TCR beta motif made up of several highly homologous amino acid variants appeared to be characteristic of blood from ankylosing spondylitis patients. Some motif variants had previously been reported in the synovial fluid and blood of reactive arthritis patients, which suggests shared mechanisms of disease initiation. In peripheral blood, the disease-linked clones were found at relatively low frequencies and had a CD8+ phenotype. According to the report, matched synovial fluid samples from ankylosing spondylitis patients were significantly enriched for the disease-linked clones.

Sequencing was carried out with an Illumina HiSeq 2500. Quantitative 5'-RACE with molecular barcodes was the method used to prepare the TCR beta libraries. On the study's bioinformatics: A new computational method, built on a probabilistic model of VDJ rearrangement, was used to identify disease-linked TCR variants. In-frame beta chains were kept once TCRdb had trimmed the public reads at Q25 with fastp and called clones with MiXCR. CDR3 protein sequences are deduplicated, and each keeps its most common genes and DNA. The V and J calls, along with clone size, are taken from TCRdb and not from the paper's own processing. For this sample the table gives approximately 260,000 distinct CDR3 sequences, of which around 9.1% were detected only once. In total, the top ten clones hold about 6.5% of the sample. This clonotype was recorded many times. This receptor's antigen is unknown. There are no base qualities to consult, and no much larger clone falls within one base.

In the germline V gene, CDR1 corresponds to KGHDR and CDR2 to SFDVKD. The junction shows trimming of 3 bases on V and 4 bases on J, and the gene matches do not reach 4 bases of it. CDR3 length: 16 amino acids, cysteine to phenylalanine. Only the CDR3 part of the read is kept: 48 bases, read in frame from the first base. This receptor was identified in a male donor with ankylosing spondylitis or in good health (not recorded which). The rearrangement joined TRBV24-1 to TRBJ2-1, and 11 bases in between align with TRBD2. The sample was blood, either unsorted or a sorted T cell fraction (not recorded which). This receptor has the CDR3 CATSDPTSGGYNEQFF. At the DNA level, the sequence is TGTGCCACCAGTGATCCTACTAGCGGGGGATACAATGAGCAGTTCTTC.